This T cell receptor (beta chain) was retrieved from a study of regulatory T cells in long-lasting Graves disease. Relying on iRepertoire HTBI primers and Arm-PCR of CDR3 regions, the team built TCR beta libraries. MiXCR, run by TCRdb on the multiplex PCR reads, gives a single entry per CDR3 protein. The sample has about 620,000 distinct CDR3 sequences, approximately 15% seen once. Time point: newly diagnosed GD, antithyroid drugs for less than 3 months. Making the TCR library involved RNA that had been extracted from PBMCs. J was trimmed by 3 bases and V by 4 bases; bases with no gene match: 9. Germline loops: CDR1 LGHDT, CDR2 YNNKEL (reference sequence). This CDR3 region has 15 residues. This sample also appeared in a second study, on T cells in Graves' hyperthyroidism and ophthalmopathy. As that study records: Most expanded thyroid clonotypes above 0.001 also appeared in blood.

The sequence derives from a woman between 25 and 40 years old with Graves disease. The rearrangement joins TRBV3-1 to TRBJ2-7; 7 bases fit TRBD2. Sequenced here: peripheral blood mononuclear cells (PBMCs), sampled at new diagnosis, from a patient treated with antithyroid drugs. The CDR3 region is CASSLRGAGRYEQYF. The CDR3 DNA follows: TGTGCCAGCAGCCTACGGGGAGCGGGGCGCTACGAGCAGTACTTC.